The rows below give T cell receptor beta chains drawn from one sample of a study of shared clonotypes between healthy human individuals. Produced via immunoSEQ multiplex PCR; TCRdb's table is partial and in-frame only. This repertoire shows a few million clones, about nine tenths found once; its top ten account for about 0.41%. The sequenced sample was naive CD4+ T cells from PBMCs. These receptor sequences come from a man aged 18 to 30 in good health. Some clones in this sample may be carry-over from other donors' samples. Each CDR3 is given with its conserved first and last residue. D genes are given only for firm matches. Clone size is not always given. Where it is, it says once, few, many or a class for expanded clones.

cdr3_length: 15; v_call: TRBV28; d_call: TRBD2; clone_size: -; j_call: TRBJ2-1; cdr3_nt: TGTGCCAGCAGCTTCCGGGGACTAGGGTACAATGAGCAGTTCTTC; cdr3_aa: CASSFRGLGYNEQFF
cdr3_length: 11; v_call: TRBV28; d_call: -; clone_size: few; j_call: TRBJ2-7; cdr3_nt: TGTGCCAGCAGCACGGAGGGCAAGCAGTACTTC; cdr3_aa: CASSTEGKQYF
cdr3_length: 17; v_call: TRBV5-1; d_call: -; clone_size: -; j_call: TRBJ2-3; cdr3_nt: TGCGCCAGCAGCTTGGATCCCCTTCAACTTTCCACAGATACGCAGTATTTT; cdr3_aa: CASSLDPLQLSTDTQYF
cdr3_length: 14; v_call: TRBV2; d_call: -; clone_size: -; j_call: TRBJ1-1; cdr3_nt: TGTGCCAGCAGTGAAGCGCGGATGAACACTGAAGCTTTCTTT; cdr3_aa: CASSEARMNTEAFF
cdr3_length: 16; v_call: TRBV5-1; d_call: TRBD2; clone_size: -; j_call: TRBJ2-5; cdr3_nt: TGCGCCAGCAGCCATCCGACTAGCGGGAGGCAAGAGACCCAGTACTTC; cdr3_aa: CASSHPTSGRQETQYF
cdr3_length: 15; v_call: TRBV5-6; d_call: -; clone_size: -; j_call: TRBJ2-1; cdr3_nt: TGTGCCAGCAGGGCGGCCTATTCCCGCGGCAATGAGCAGTTCTTC; cdr3_aa: CASRAAYSRGNEQFF
cdr3_length: 15; v_call: TRBV25-1; d_call: -; clone_size: -; j_call: TRBJ1-4; cdr3_nt: TGTGCCAGCAGAGCTCCGCAGGGCGGGAATGAAAAACTGTTTTTT; cdr3_aa: CASRAPQGGNEKLFF
cdr3_length: 14; v_call: TRBV6-6; d_call: TRBD1; clone_size: -; j_call: TRBJ2-7; cdr3_nt: TGTGCCAGCAGCCAGTCAGGGGGATCCTACGAGCAGTACTTC; cdr3_aa: CASSQSGGSYEQYF
cdr3_length: 15; v_call: TRBV27; d_call: -; clone_size: -; j_call: TRBJ2-7; cdr3_nt: TGTGCCAGCAGTTTAGAAGCTCCGGAGTTCCACGAGCAGTACTTC; cdr3_aa: CASSLEAPEFHEQYF
cdr3_length: 15; v_call: TRBV5-1; d_call: -; clone_size: once; j_call: TRBJ2-1; cdr3_nt: TGCGCCAGCAGCTGGGAGACGGGCTCCTACAATGAGCAGTTCTTC; cdr3_aa: CASSWETGSYNEQFF
cdr3_length: 16; v_call: TRBV11-2; d_call: -; clone_size: -; j_call: TRBJ2-1; cdr3_nt: TGTGCCAGCAGCCCCCTACCCCTAACAGGATACAATGAGCAGTTCTTC; cdr3_aa: CASSPLPLTGYNEQFF
cdr3_length: 15; v_call: TRBV12-2; d_call: -; clone_size: -; j_call: TRBJ2-7; cdr3_nt: TGTGCAAGTCGCTTAGCGGGCTCCCTGACCTACGAGCAGTACTTC; cdr3_aa: CASRLAGSLTYEQYF
cdr3_length: 17; v_call: TRBV5-1; d_call: -; clone_size: -; j_call: TRBJ2-7; cdr3_nt: TGCGCCAGCAGCTCGATCTCAGGGCTTGCGGCCTCCTACGAGCAGTACTTC; cdr3_aa: CASSSISGLAASYEQYF
cdr3_length: 15; v_call: TRBV4-3; d_call: -; clone_size: -; j_call: TRBJ2-7; cdr3_nt: TGCGCCAGCAGCCGCCTCCTGGACTCCACCTACGAGCAGTACTTC; cdr3_aa: CASSRLLDSTYEQYF
cdr3_length: 13; v_call: TRBV14; d_call: -; clone_size: -; j_call: TRBJ1-5; cdr3_nt: TGTGCCAGCAGCCAAGGATTGAAGCAGCCCCAGCATTTT; cdr3_aa: CASSQGLKQPQHF
cdr3_length: 13; v_call: TRBV6-1; d_call: TRBD1; clone_size: few; j_call: TRBJ1-4; cdr3_nt: TGTGCCATTTCGGACAGGGCCACTGAAAAACTGTTTTTT; cdr3_aa: CAISDRATEKLFF
cdr3_length: 16; v_call: TRBV5-6; d_call: TRBD1; clone_size: -; j_call: TRBJ2-3; cdr3_nt: TGTGCCAGCAGCTTGGGACAGGGGGGGACCGCAGATACGCAGTATTTT; cdr3_aa: CASSLGQGGTADTQYF
cdr3_length: 15; v_call: TRBV9; d_call: -; clone_size: -; j_call: TRBJ1-3; cdr3_nt: TGTGCCAGCAGCGTAGCATCTAGCTCTGGAAACACCATATATTTT; cdr3_aa: CASSVASSSGNTIYF
cdr3_length: 16; v_call: TRBV7-2; d_call: TRBD2; clone_size: -; j_call: TRBJ2-3; cdr3_nt: TGTGCCAGCAGCTTTTTACTAGCGAGCCGCACAGATACGCAGTATTTT; cdr3_aa: CASSFLLASRTDTQYF
cdr3_length: 18; v_call: TRBV4-3; d_call: TRBD2; clone_size: -; j_call: TRBJ2-2; cdr3_nt: TGCGCCAGCAGCCAAGATCCCCTACTAGCGGGAGGCTCCGGGGAGCTGTTTTTT; cdr3_aa: CASSQDPLLAGGSGELFF
cdr3_length: 15; v_call: TRBV4-3; d_call: -; clone_size: once; j_call: TRBJ1-4; cdr3_nt: TGCGCCAGCAGCCAAGTGGGGCGGTCCAATGAAAAACTGTTTTTT; cdr3_aa: CASSQVGRSNEKLFF
cdr3_length: 16; v_call: TRBV27; d_call: TRBD1; clone_size: -; j_call: TRBJ2-7; cdr3_nt: TGTGCCAGCAGCCCGTCCCCGGGACAGGGTACCTACGAGCAGTACTTC; cdr3_aa: CASSPSPGQGTYEQYF
cdr3_length: 9; v_call: TRBV20-1; d_call: -; clone_size: -; j_call: TRBJ1-5; cdr3_nt: TGCAGTGCGAATCAGCCCCAGCATTTT; cdr3_aa: CSANQPQHF
cdr3_length: 15; v_call: TRBV27; d_call: -; clone_size: once; j_call: TRBJ2-7; cdr3_nt: TGTGCCAGCAGTTTAGGGCAGGGGAGGTCCTACGAGCAGTACTTC; cdr3_aa: CASSLGQGRSYEQYF
cdr3_length: 16; v_call: TRBV6-6; d_call: -; clone_size: -; j_call: TRBJ2-3; cdr3_nt: TGTGCCAGCAGTTACGGTTCGCGGGGAGCGGGAGATACGCAGTATTTT; cdr3_aa: CASSYGSRGAGDTQYF
cdr3_length: 14; v_call: TRBV13; d_call: -; clone_size: -; j_call: TRBJ1-5; cdr3_nt: TGTGCCAGCAGGAAGGCGGGGGGGAATCAGCCCCAGCATTTT; cdr3_aa: CASRKAGGNQPQHF
cdr3_length: 16; v_call: TRBV7-2; d_call: -; clone_size: -; j_call: TRBJ2-6; cdr3_nt: TGTGCCAGCAGCTTATCCACAGGGTCTGGGGCCAACGTCCTGACTTTC; cdr3_aa: CASSLSTGSGANVLTF
cdr3_length: 14; v_call: TRBV6-5; d_call: TRBD1; clone_size: -; j_call: TRBJ2-3; cdr3_nt: TGTGCCAGCAGTTCGACCTGGACAGGGCGAGAGCAGTATTTT; cdr3_aa: CASSSTWTGREQYF
cdr3_length: 16; v_call: TRBV9; d_call: TRBD1; clone_size: -; j_call: TRBJ2-7; cdr3_nt: TGTGCCAGCAGCCCTACCGGGACAGGGGGGGCGAGGGAGCAGTACTTC; cdr3_aa: CASSPTGTGGAREQYF
cdr3_length: 16; v_call: TRBV28; d_call: -; clone_size: -; j_call: TRBJ2-1; cdr3_nt: TGTGCCAGCAGTTCCCTTGGCCCTACCTCCTACAATGAGCAGTTCTTC; cdr3_aa: CASSSLGPTSYNEQFF
cdr3_length: 18; v_call: TRBV5-6; d_call: TRBD2; clone_size: -; j_call: TRBJ2-2; cdr3_nt: TGTGCCAGCAGCACACTACTAGCGGGAGGGCTAAACACCGGGGAGCTGTTTTTT; cdr3_aa: CASSTLLAGGLNTGELFF
cdr3_length: 17; v_call: TRBV19; d_call: -; clone_size: -; j_call: TRBJ1-1; cdr3_nt: TGTGCCAGTAGGTCCATACCCGGTGGGGGGGCTACAGCTGAAGCTTTCTTT; cdr3_aa: CASRSIPGGGATAEAFF
cdr3_length: 13; v_call: TRBV27; d_call: -; clone_size: -; j_call: TRBJ1-1; cdr3_nt: TGTGCCAGCAGTTTATCCGCGAACACTGAAGCTTTCTTT; cdr3_aa: CASSLSANTEAFF
cdr3_length: 12; v_call: TRBV5-4; d_call: -; clone_size: -; j_call: TRBJ2-5; cdr3_nt: TGTGCCAGCAGCTTGGCGCGGGAGACCCAGTACTTC; cdr3_aa: CASSLARETQYF
cdr3_length: 14; v_call: TRBV6-5; d_call: -; clone_size: -; j_call: TRBJ1-2; cdr3_nt: TGTGCCAGCAGTTACTATAGGGGGGCGAACGGCTACACCTTC; cdr3_aa: CASSYYRGANGYTF
cdr3_length: 14; v_call: TRBV10-3; d_call: TRBD1; clone_size: -; j_call: TRBJ2-1; cdr3_nt: TGTGCCAGTACGAGACAGGGATCCTACAATGAGCAGTTCTTC; cdr3_aa: CASTRQGSYNEQFF
cdr3_length: 13; v_call: TRBV27; d_call: -; clone_size: -; j_call: TRBJ2-3; cdr3_nt: TGTGCCAGCACCCTCGGCGGGGTAGGGACGCAGTATTTT; cdr3_aa: CASTLGGVGTQYF
cdr3_length: 12; v_call: TRBV15; d_call: TRBD1; clone_size: -; j_call: TRBJ2-7; cdr3_nt: TGTGCCACCAGCAGAGATACAGGGGATCGGTACTTC; cdr3_aa: CATSRDTGDRYF
cdr3_length: 17; v_call: TRBV15; d_call: -; clone_size: -; j_call: TRBJ2-5; cdr3_nt: TGTGCCACCAGCGATACAAGGGTGGGGATGCTCGGGGAGACCCAGTACTTC; cdr3_aa: CATSDTRVGMLGETQYF
cdr3_length: 13; v_call: TRBV7-2; d_call: -; clone_size: -; j_call: TRBJ2-7; cdr3_nt: TGTGCCAGCAGCTTAGGCTCCGCCTACGAGCAGTACTTC; cdr3_aa: CASSLGSAYEQYF
cdr3_length: 15; v_call: TRBV28; d_call: -; clone_size: -; j_call: TRBJ2-1; cdr3_nt: TGTGCCAGCAGTTTAAGGCTAGCGATGTACGATGAGCAGTTCTTC; cdr3_aa: CASSLRLAMYDEQFF
cdr3_length: 14; v_call: TRBV9; d_call: -; clone_size: once; j_call: TRBJ2-7; cdr3_nt: TGTGCCAGCAGCGAGGGGTCCCTCTCGGGCGAGCAGTACTTC; cdr3_aa: CASSEGSLSGEQYF
cdr3_length: 14; v_call: TRBV7-3; d_call: -; clone_size: -; j_call: TRBJ2-1; cdr3_nt: TGTGCCAGCAGCCTAGGACCCCCAAACAATGAGCAGTTCTTC; cdr3_aa: CASSLGPPNNEQFF
cdr3_length: 13; v_call: TRBV28; d_call: -; clone_size: -; j_call: TRBJ2-7; cdr3_nt: TGTGCCAGCCGATCTCAGGTTCTGGGCGAGCAGTACTTC; cdr3_aa: CASRSQVLGEQYF
cdr3_length: 12; v_call: TRBV25-1; d_call: TRBD1; clone_size: -; j_call: TRBJ1-1; cdr3_nt: TGTGCCAGCAGTGGGGACAGCCTTGAAGCTTTCTTT; cdr3_aa: CASSGDSLEAFF
cdr3_length: 13; v_call: TRBV30; d_call: -; clone_size: once; j_call: TRBJ1-3; cdr3_nt: TGTGCCTGGGGAAAGACGGACGGAAACACCATATATTTT; cdr3_aa: CAWGKTDGNTIYF
cdr3_length: 17; v_call: TRBV2; d_call: TRBD1; clone_size: -; j_call: TRBJ2-2; cdr3_nt: TGTGCCAGCAGTGAAGCGGGGGCCAGGGGGCGCATCGGGGAGCTGTTTTTT; cdr3_aa: CASSEAGARGRIGELFF
cdr3_length: 15; v_call: TRBV5-1; d_call: TRBD2; clone_size: -; j_call: TRBJ2-1; cdr3_nt: TGCGCCAGCAGCTTGGTGGTAGCGGGGTACAATGAGCAGTTCTTC; cdr3_aa: CASSLVVAGYNEQFF
cdr3_length: 16; v_call: TRBV5-4; d_call: -; clone_size: -; j_call: TRBJ2-6; cdr3_nt: TGTGCCAGCAGCCCACAGGCACTGTCTGGGGCCAACGTCCTGACTTTC; cdr3_aa: CASSPQALSGANVLTF
cdr3_length: 13; v_call: TRBV6-1; d_call: -; clone_size: -; j_call: TRBJ2-3; cdr3_nt: TGTGCCAGCAGCGAACCCTGGGGGGATACGCAGTATTTT; cdr3_aa: CASSEPWGDTQYF
cdr3_length: 13; v_call: TRBV7-9; d_call: -; clone_size: -; j_call: TRBJ2-7; cdr3_nt: TGTGCCAGCAGCTTACTTGGGGCAGGGGAGCAGTACTTC; cdr3_aa: CASSLLGAGEQYF